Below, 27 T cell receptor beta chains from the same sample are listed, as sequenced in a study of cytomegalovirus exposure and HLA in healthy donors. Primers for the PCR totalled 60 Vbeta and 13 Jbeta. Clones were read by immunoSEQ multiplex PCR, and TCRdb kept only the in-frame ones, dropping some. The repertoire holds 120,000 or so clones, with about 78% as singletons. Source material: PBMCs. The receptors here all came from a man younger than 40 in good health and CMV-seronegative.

In nucleotides, the CDR3 is TGTGCCAGCAGCCCTCTTTACGGCTACAATGAGCAGTTCTTC. It translates to CASSPLYGYNEQFF. The genes are TRBV11-2 and TRBJ2-1; no clear D gene. This CDR3 region has 14 residues. V lost 5 bases and J 3 bases, leaving 11 bases between the germline ends. Germline CDR1 is SGHAT and CDR2 is FQNNGV. Drawing the rest from reference TRBV11-2 and TRBJ2-1, the complete variable domain is EAGVAQSPRYKIIEKRQSVAFWCNPISGHATLYWYQQILGQGPKLLIQFQNNGVVDDSQLPKDRFSAERLKGVDSTLKIQPAKLEDSAVYLCASSPLYGYNEQFFGPGTRLTVL.

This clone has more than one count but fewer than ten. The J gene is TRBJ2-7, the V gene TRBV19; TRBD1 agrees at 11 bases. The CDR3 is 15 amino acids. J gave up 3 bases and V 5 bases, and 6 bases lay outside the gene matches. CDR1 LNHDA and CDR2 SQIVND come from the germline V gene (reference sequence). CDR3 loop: CASSAGTGGGYEQYF. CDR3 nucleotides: TGTGCCAGTAGTGCCGGGACAGGGGGTGGCTACGAGCAGTACTTC.

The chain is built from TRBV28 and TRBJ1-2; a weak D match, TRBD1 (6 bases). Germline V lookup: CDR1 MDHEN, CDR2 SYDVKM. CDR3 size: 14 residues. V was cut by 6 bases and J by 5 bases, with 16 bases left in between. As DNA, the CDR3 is TGTGCCAGCAGCCCTCCGGACAGAGCTTATGGCTACACCTTC. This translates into CASSPPDRAYGYTF.

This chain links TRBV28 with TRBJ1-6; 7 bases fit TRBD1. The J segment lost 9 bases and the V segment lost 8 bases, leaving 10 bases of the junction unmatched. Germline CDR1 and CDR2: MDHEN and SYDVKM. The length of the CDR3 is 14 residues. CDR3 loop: CASWPRDSTSPLHF. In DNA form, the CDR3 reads TGTGCCAGCTGGCCCCGGGACAGCACTTCACCCCTCCACTTT.

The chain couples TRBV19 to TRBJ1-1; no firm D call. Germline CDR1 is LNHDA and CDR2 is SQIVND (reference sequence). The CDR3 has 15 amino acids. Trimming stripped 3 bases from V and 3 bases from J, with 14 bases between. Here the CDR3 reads CASSIRGPGDTEAFF. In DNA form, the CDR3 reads TGTGCCAGTAGTATTCGAGGGCCTGGGGACACTGAAGCTTTCTTT.

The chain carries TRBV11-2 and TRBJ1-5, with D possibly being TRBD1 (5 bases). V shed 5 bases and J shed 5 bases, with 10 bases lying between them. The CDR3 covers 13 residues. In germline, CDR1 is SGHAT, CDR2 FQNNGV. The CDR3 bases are TGTGCCAGCAGCGTCGGGGGGTATCAGCCCCAGCATTTT. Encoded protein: CASSVGGYQPQHF.

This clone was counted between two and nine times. The CDR3 DNA reads TGTGCCGGACGAGCTAGCGGGGGGACCCTCGGCGAGCAGTACTTC. Amino acid sequence: CAGRASGGTLGEQYF. The chain is built from TRBV28 and TRBJ2-7, with 11 bases aligning to TRBD2. Trimming cost V 11 bases and J 6 bases; bases outside gene matches: 15. Germline V gene lookup returns CDR1 MDHEN and CDR2 SYDVKM. CDR3 length equals 15 residues.

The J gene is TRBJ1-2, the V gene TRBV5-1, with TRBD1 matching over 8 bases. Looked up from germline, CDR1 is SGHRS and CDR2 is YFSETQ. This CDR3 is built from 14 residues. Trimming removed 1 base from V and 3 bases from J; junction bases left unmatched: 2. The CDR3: CASSLQTGDYGYTF. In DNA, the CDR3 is TGCGCCAGCAGCTTGCAGACAGGGGACTATGGCTACACCTTC. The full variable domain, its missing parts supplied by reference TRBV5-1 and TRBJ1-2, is KAGVTQTPRYLIKTRGQQVTLSCSPISGHRSVSWYQQTPGQGLQFLFEYFSETQRNKGNFPGRFSGRQFSNSRSEMNVSTLELGDSALYLCASSLQTGDYGYTFGSGTRLTVV.

The CDR3 is CAVDTVSYEQYF. CDR3 DNA: TGTGCCGTGGATACAGTCTCCTACGAGCAGTACTTC. The chain uses TRBV30 and TRBJ2-5, with D unresolved. The J call could be wrong; TRBJ2-7 is a better fit for the DNA end. The CDR3 runs to 12 residues. CDR1 is GTSNPN, CDR2 SVGIG, per germline (reference sequence).

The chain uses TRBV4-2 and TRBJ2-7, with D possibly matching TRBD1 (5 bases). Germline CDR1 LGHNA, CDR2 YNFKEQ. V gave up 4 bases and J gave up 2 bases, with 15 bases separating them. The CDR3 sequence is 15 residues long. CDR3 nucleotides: TGTGCCAGCAGCCTGGCGACAGATTTCACCTACGAGCAGTACTTC. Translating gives CASSLATDFTYEQYF.

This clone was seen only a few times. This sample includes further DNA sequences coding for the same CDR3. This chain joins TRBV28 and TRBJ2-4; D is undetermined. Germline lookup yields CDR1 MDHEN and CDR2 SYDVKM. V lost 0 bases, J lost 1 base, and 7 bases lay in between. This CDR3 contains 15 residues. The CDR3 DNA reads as TGTGCCAGCAGTTTATGGGGCAGGGCCAAAAACATTCAGTACTTC. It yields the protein CASSLWGRAKNIQYF.

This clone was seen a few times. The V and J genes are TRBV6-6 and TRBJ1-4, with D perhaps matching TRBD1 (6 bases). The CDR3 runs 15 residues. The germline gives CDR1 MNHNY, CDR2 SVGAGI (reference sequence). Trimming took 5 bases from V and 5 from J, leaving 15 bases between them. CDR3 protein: CASSGSQGRNEKLFF. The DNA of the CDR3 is TGTGCCAGCAGTGGATCACAGGGTCGAAATGAAAAACTGTTTTTT.

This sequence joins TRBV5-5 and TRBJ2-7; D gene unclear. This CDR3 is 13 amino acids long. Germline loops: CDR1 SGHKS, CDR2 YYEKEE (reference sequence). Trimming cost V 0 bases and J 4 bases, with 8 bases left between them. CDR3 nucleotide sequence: TGTGCCAGCAGCTTGGACCCCGGGTACGAGCAGTACTTC. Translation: CASSLDPGYEQYF.

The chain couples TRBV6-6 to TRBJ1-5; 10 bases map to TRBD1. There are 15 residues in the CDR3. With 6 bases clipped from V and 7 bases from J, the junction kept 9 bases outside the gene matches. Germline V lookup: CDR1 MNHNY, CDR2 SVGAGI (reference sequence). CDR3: CASRAGQGYGQPQHF. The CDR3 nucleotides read TGTGCCAGCAGAGCGGGACAGGGGTACGGCCAGCCCCAGCATTTT.

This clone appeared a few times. The CDR3 loop is CASSRGDRIGELFF. CDR3 sequence (DNA): TGTGCCAGCAGCCGAGGGGACAGAATCGGGGAGCTGTTTTTT. The chain carries TRBV7-2 and TRBJ2-2, with TRBD1 matching 7 bases. Germline CDR1 is SGHTA and CDR2 is FQGNSA. This CDR3 comprises 14 residues. V lost 5 bases to trimming and J lost 7 bases; unmatched junction nucleotides: 7.

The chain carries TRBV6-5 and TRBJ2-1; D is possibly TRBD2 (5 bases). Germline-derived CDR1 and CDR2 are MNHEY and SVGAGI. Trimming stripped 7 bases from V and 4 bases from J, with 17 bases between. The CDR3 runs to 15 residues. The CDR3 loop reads CASTATSGRYNEQFF. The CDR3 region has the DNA TGTGCCAGCACCGCGACCTCGGGGAGATACAATGAGCAGTTCTTC.

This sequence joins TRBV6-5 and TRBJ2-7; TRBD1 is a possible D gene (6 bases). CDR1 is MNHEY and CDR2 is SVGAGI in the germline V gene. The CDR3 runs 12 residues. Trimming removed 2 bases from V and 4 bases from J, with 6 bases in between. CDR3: CASSYGQYEQYF. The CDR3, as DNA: TGTGCCAGCAGTTACGGACAGTACGAGCAGTACTTC.

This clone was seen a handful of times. CDR3 bases: TGTGCCAGCAGCTTGGCCCCCCCGGGCACCGGGGAGCTGTTTTTT. It specifies CASSLAPPGTGELFF. This chain joins TRBV5-4 and TRBJ2-2; D not certain. The CDR3 runs to 15 residues. The ends were cut back, 0 bases at V and 4 bases at J, with 10 bases in the middle. Germline loops: CDR1 SGHNT, CDR2 YYREEE (reference sequence).

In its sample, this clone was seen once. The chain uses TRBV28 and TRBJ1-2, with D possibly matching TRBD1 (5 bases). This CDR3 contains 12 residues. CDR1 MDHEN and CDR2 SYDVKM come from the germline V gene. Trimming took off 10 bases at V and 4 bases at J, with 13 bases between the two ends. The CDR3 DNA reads TGTGCCACGGGGGGAGCGAGCTATGGCTACACCTTC. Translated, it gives CATGGASYGYTF.

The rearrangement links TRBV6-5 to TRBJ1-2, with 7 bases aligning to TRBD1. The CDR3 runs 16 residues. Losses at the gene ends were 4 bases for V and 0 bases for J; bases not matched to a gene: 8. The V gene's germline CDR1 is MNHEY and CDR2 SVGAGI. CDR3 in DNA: TGTGCCAGCAGTTTAAGACAGGGCCGTACTAACTATGGCTACACCTTC. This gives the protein CASSLRQGRTNYGYTF.

CDR3 in amino acids: CASSQDFTTGSGNTIYF. In nucleotides, the CDR3 is TGCGCCAGCAGCCAAGATTTCACGACAGGTTCTGGAAACACCATATATTTT. The chain has TRBV4-3 and TRBJ1-3, with a weak D call TRBD1 (6 bases). The CDR3 covers 17 residues. Germline lookup yields CDR1 LGHNA and CDR2 YSLEER. Trimming cost V 0 bases and J 1 base, with 13 bases left between them.

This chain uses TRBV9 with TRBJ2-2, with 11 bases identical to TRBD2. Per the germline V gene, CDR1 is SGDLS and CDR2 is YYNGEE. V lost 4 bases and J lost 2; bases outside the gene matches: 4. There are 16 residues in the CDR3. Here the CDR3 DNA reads TGTGCCAGCAGCCCTGGGACTAGCGGAAACACCGGGGAGCTGTTTTTT. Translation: CASSPGTSGNTGELFF.

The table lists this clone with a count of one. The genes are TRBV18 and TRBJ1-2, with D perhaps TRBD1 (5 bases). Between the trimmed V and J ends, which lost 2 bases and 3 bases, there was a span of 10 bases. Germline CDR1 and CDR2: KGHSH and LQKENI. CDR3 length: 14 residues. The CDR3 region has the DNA TGTGCCAGCTCACCAATACAGGATGACTATGGCTACACCTTC. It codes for CASSPIQDDYGYTF.

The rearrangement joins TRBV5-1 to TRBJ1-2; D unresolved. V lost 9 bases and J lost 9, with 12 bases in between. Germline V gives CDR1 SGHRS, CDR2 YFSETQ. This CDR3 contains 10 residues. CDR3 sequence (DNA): TGCGCCAACACAGCCCTTAGCTACACCTTC. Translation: CANTALSYTF.

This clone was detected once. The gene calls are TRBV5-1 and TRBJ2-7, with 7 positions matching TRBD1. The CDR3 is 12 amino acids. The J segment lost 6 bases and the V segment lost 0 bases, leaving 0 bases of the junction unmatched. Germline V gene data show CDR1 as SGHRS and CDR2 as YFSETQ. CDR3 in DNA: TGCGCCAGCAGCTTGGACAGGGGCGAGCAGTACTTC. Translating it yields CASSLDRGEQYF.

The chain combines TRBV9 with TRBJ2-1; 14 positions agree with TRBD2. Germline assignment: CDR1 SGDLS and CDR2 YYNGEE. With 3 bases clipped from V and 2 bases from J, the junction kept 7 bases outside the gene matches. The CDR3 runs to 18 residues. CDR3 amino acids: CASSEGTSGGYTYNEQFF. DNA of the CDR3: TGTGCCAGCAGCGAGGGGACTAGCGGGGGCTATACCTACAATGAGCAGTTCTTC.

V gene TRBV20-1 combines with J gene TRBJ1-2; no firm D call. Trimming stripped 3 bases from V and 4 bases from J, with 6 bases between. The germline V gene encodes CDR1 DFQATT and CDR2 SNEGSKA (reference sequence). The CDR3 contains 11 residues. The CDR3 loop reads CSASTSYGYTF. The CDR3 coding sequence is TGCAGTGCTAGCACCAGCTATGGCTACACCTTC.